Listed here are 31 T cell receptor beta chains from one sample, sequenced in a study of radiation and T cells in renal cell carcinoma (dated by TCRdb to the early 2020s). Interpreted using the paper, the time point label stands for: blood 4 weeks post-SBRT, at nephrectomy. The treatment or condition tag for this specimen amounts to: 15 Gy SBRT to primary tumor, nephrectomy 4 weeks later. The method behind the library was the immunoSEQ multiplex PCR assay. TCRdb carries this immuneACCESS record with in-frame sequences only. Its versions omit some clonotypes, under half of them owing to an unresolved V gene in the studies checked, with the rest unexplained. For this sample the table gives 120,000 to 150,000 clones, of which approximately 86% were detected only once. The ten largest clones add up to 15% to 20% of the sample. The sequences come from blood, collected from a patient whose treatment included radiotherapy and nephrectomy. These receptors were collected from a woman aged 50 to 60 with renal cell carcinoma.

This clone turned up a few times. The chain carries TRBV19 and TRBJ1-1; unclear D gene. Trimming stripped 4 bases from V and 8 bases from J, with 11 bases between. The CDR3 consists of 12 residues. Germline lookup yields CDR1 LNHDA and CDR2 SQIVND (reference sequence). The CDR3 sequence is CASSRWTDEAFF. CDR3 nucleotide sequence: TGTGCCAGTAGTAGATGGACGGACGAAGCTTTCTTT.

This sequence joins TRBV25-1 and TRBJ1-2; D is unresolved. The CDR3 loop spans 13 amino acids. V lost 6 bases and J lost 2, with 10 bases in between. Germline-derived CDR1 and CDR2 are MGHDK and SYGVNS. CDR3: CASRRGENYGYTF. In nucleotides, the CDR3 is TGTGCCAGCAGGCGGGGAGAAAACTATGGCTACACCTTC.

J is TRBJ1-2 and V is TRBV7-2, with a possible D match to TRBD1 (6 bases). V gave up 0 bases and J gave up 7 bases, with 9 bases separating them. Germline loops: CDR1 SGHTA, CDR2 FQGNSA. The length of the CDR3 is 13 residues. CDR3 nucleotides: TGTGCCAGCAGCTTAGCGGAGGGGGGTGGCTACACCTTC. Its translation is CASSLAEGGGYTF.

The chain uses TRBV2 and TRBJ2-5, with D maybe TRBD1 (6 bases). The V gene lost 5 bases and the J gene lost 1 base, with 14 bases spanning the gap. The germline V gene has CDR1 SNHLY and CDR2 FYNNEI. CDR3 size: 15 residues. The CDR3: CASSKGTRTQETQYF. The CDR3 DNA reads TGTGCCAGCAGTAAAGGGACAAGAACCCAAGAGACCCAGTACTTC.

The V and J genes are TRBV7-3 and TRBJ1-2, with 10 bases identical to TRBD1. Germline V lookup: CDR1 SGHTA, CDR2 FQGTGA. Germline trimming cut 4 bases from V and 8 bases from J; bases unmatched to any gene: 4. The CDR3 has 13 residues. The CDR3 sequence: CASSSGTGEGYTF. CDR3 in DNA: TGTGCCAGCAGCTCCGGGACAGGGGAGGGCTACACCTTC.

Concerning this clone: Its ends do not fully match the called genes, so a read error is possible. The chain uses TRBV6-5 and TRBJ2-2; D is perhaps TRBD2 (5 bases). The CDR3 consists of 14 residues. Germline lookup yields CDR1 MNHEY and CDR2 SVGAGI. CDR3 bases: TGTGCCAGCAGTTACTCGCCCAGAAACCGGGAACTGTTTTTT. This sequence encodes CASSYSPRNRELFF.

The V gene is TRBV5-4, the J gene TRBJ1-2, with D unclear. The ends were cut back, 5 bases at V and 7 bases at J, with 12 bases in the middle. Germline loops: CDR1 SGHNT, CDR2 YYREEE (reference sequence). This CDR3 has 12 amino acids. The CDR3 region has the DNA TGTGCCAGCAGTTGGGGAGGCCGTGGCTACACCTTC. Encoded protein: CASSWGGRGYTF.

The V call is TRBV28, the J call TRBJ2-7; D tentatively fits TRBD1 or TRBD2 (5 bases each). This CDR3 spans 17 amino acids. CDR1 is MDHEN, CDR2 SYDVKM, per germline. The V gene lost 4 bases and the J gene lost 5 bases, with 24 bases spanning the gap. CDR3 in amino acids: CASSYPHFRGAVHEQYF. The CDR3 DNA reads as TGTGCCAGCAGTTACCCCCACTTCCGGGGCGCGGTCCACGAGCAGTACTTC.

The CDR3 sequence is CASGRDRMNTEAFF. The CDR3 nucleotides read TGTGCCAGCGGCCGGGACAGGATGAACACTGAAGCTTTCTTT. This chain connects TRBV6-1 to TRBJ1-1; 8 bases map to TRBD1. This CDR3 has 14 residues. Germline values: CDR1 MNHNS, CDR2 SASEGT. The trim removed 8 bases at V and 0 bases at J, leaving 5 bases unmatched.

The chain recombines TRBV6-6 with TRBJ2-3; no reliable D call. Trimming shortened V by 0 bases and J by 4 bases, and 5 bases separated the two germline ends. The CDR3 length is 13 residues. CDR1 and CDR2 (germline): MNHNY, SVGAGI (reference sequence). The CDR3 DNA reads as TGTGCCAGCAGTTACTCGGGTCCAGATACGCAGTATTTT. Amino acids: CASSYSGPDTQYF.

J is TRBJ2-7 and V is TRBV15; D is unclear. This CDR3 comprises 16 residues. Germline V gene sequence: CDR1 LNHNV, CDR2 YYDKDF (reference sequence). Trimming removed 6 bases from V and 4 bases from J, with 22 bases in between. Here the CDR3 DNA reads TGTGCCACCAGTGGGGTGAGCGTGAACAGATGGTACGAGCAGTACTTC. Translation: CATSGVSVNRWYEQYF. Drawing the rest from reference TRBV15 and TRBJ2-7, the complete variable domain is DAMVIQNPRYQVTQFGKPVTLSCSQTLNHNVMYWYQQKSSQAPKLLFHYYDKDFNNEADTPDNFQSRRPNTSFCFLDIRSPGLGDTAMYLCATSGVSVNRWYEQYFGPGTRLTVT.

The CDR3: CASSPPLFREQYF. The CDR3 nucleotides read TGTGCCAGCAGCCCGCCCTTGTTCCGGGAGCAGTACTTC. The V call is TRBV11-2, the J call TRBJ2-7, with D uncertain. Per germline, CDR1 SGHAT and CDR2 FQNNGV. Trimming pared 5 bases from V and 7 bases from J, leaving 15 bases between. This CDR3 has 13 amino acids.

The V and J genes are TRBV18 and TRBJ1-4; D might be TRBD1 (5 bases). The V gene lost 8 bases and the J gene lost 5 bases, with 18 bases spanning the gap. The CDR3 has 15 residues. CDR1 is KGHSH, CDR2 LQKENI, per germline. The CDR3 region is CASHHTRDGNEKLFF. The CDR3 bases are TGTGCCAGCCATCACACTCGGGACGGGAATGAAAAACTGTTTTTT.

This clone was counted between two and nine times. The chain carries TRBV19 and TRBJ2-7; TRBD1 aligns across 7 bases. CDR3 length: 13 residues. Losses at the gene ends were 5 bases for V and 4 bases for J; bases not matched to a gene: 5. Germline V lookup: CDR1 LNHDA, CDR2 SQIVND (reference sequence). Written as DNA, the CDR3 is TGTGCCAGTAGTTTCGGCAGGGGGTACGAGCAGTACTTC. It codes for CASSFGRGYEQYF.

The genes are TRBV7-2 and TRBJ2-7; 11 bases map to TRBD1. Per the germline V gene, CDR1 is SGHTA and CDR2 is FQGNSA. The CDR3 consists of 15 residues. J lost 5 bases, V lost 5 bases, and 8 bases had no gene match. The CDR3 nucleotides are TGTGCCAGCAGCAAGGAAGGGACAGGGGGTAACGAGCAGTACTTC. It yields the protein CASSKEGTGGNEQYF.

Only one count was recorded for this clone. The rearrangement links TRBV10-3 to TRBJ1-1, with a weak D call TRBD1 (5 bases). The CDR3 extends over 15 amino acids. Per germline, CDR1 ENHRY and CDR2 SYGVKD. V was trimmed by 11 bases and J by 3 bases, leaving 22 bases between them. DNA of the CDR3: TGTGCCGTTTCGAAGCACCAGGGTTTTGACACTGAAGCTTTCTTT. Its protein product is CAVSKHQGFDTEAFF.

The chain has TRBV25-1 and TRBJ2-3, with 8 bases matching TRBD2. Germline assignment: CDR1 MGHDK and CDR2 SYGVNS. V dropped 5 bases and J dropped 2; count of bases not matched to a gene: 9. The CDR3 consists of 16 residues. The CDR3 reads CASSPSLAGLTDTQYF. The CDR3 coding sequence is TGTGCCAGCAGTCCCTCCCTAGCGGGCCTCACAGATACGCAGTATTTT. Full variable domain (missing parts from reference TRBV25-1 and TRBJ2-3): EADIYQTPRYLVIGTGKKITLECSQTMGHDKMYWYQQDPGMELHLIHYSYGVNSTEKGDLSSESTVSRIRTEHFPLTLESARPSHTSQYLCASSPSLAGLTDTQYFGPGTRLTVL.

V gene TRBV19 combines with J gene TRBJ2-7; 7 bases fit TRBD2. The CDR3 has 13 residues. With V trimmed by 6 bases and J by 0 bases, 2 bases remained unmatched. Germline V CDR1 and CDR2: LNHDA, SQIVND (reference sequence). CDR3 bases: TGTGCCAGTAGGGGGAGGGGCTCCTACGAGCAGTACTTC. Encoded protein: CASRGRGSYEQYF. The full variable domain, with the rest looked up from reference TRBV19 and TRBJ2-7, is DGGITQSPKYLFRKEGQNVTLSCEQNLNHDAMYWYRQDPGQGLRLIYYSQIVNDFQKGDIAEGYSVSREKKESFPLTVTSAQKNPTAFYLCASRGRGSYEQYFGPGTRLTVT.

The chain is built from TRBV2 and TRBJ1-1, with no clear D. The germline V gene encodes CDR1 SNHLY and CDR2 FYNNEI. This CDR3 spans 13 amino acids. V shed 4 bases and J shed 1 base, with 7 bases lying between them. The CDR3 spells CASSVVENTEAFF. The CDR3 DNA reads TGTGCCAGCAGTGTAGTAGAGAACACTGAAGCTTTCTTT.

J is TRBJ1-4 and V is TRBV1. TRBV1 corresponds to a pseudogene. This CDR3 is built from 18 residues. The CDR3 region is CTSKLSGTPTATNEKLFF. The CDR3 DNA reads TGCACCAGCAAACTTTCCGGGACGCCGACCGCAACTAATGAAAAACTGTTTTTT.

The V call is TRBV10-1, the J call TRBJ2-3; D gene uncertain. The V end was cut by 6 bases, the J end by 3 bases, with 10 bases between. Per germline, CDR1 WNHNN and CDR2 SYGVQD (reference sequence). CDR3 length: 13 amino acids. The CDR3 nucleotides are TGCGCCAGCAGCGGCAGTTTAACAGATACGCAGTATTTT. Translating it yields CASSGSLTDTQYF.

The V call is TRBV6-6, the J call TRBJ2-5; D gene uncertain. The CDR3 totals 13 residues. Trimming pared 10 bases from V and 3 bases from J, leaving 15 bases between. Germline V gene sequence: CDR1 MNHNY, CDR2 SVGAGI (reference sequence). The CDR3 is CATHAGLKETQYF. The CDR3, as DNA: TGTGCCACCCATGCTGGGTTAAAAGAGACCCAGTACTTC.

V gene TRBV11-2 combines with J gene TRBJ1-1; D remains unclear. Germline V gene data show CDR1 as SGHAT and CDR2 as FQNNGV. Trimming left V 2 bases short and J 7 bases short, with 8 bases between. The CDR3 is 12 amino acids. CDR3 sequence: CASSLQEFEAFF. CDR3 DNA sequence: TGTGCCAGCAGCTTACAGGAGTTTGAAGCTTTCTTT.

This clone was recorded once. The genes are TRBV11-2 and TRBJ2-7; 10 nucleotides agree with TRBD1. Germline CDR1 is SGHAT and CDR2 is FQNNGV. Losses at the gene ends were 5 bases for V and 4 bases for J; bases not matched to a gene: 17. The length of the CDR3 is 18 residues. The CDR3 sequence is CASSPYTLPGTGVYEQYF. The DNA for the CDR3 is TGTGCCAGCAGCCCTTACACCCTCCCCGGGACAGGGGTTTACGAGCAGTACTTC.

In its sample, this clone was seen once. The rearrangement links TRBV19 to TRBJ2-5, with TRBD2 identical over 7 bases. This CDR3 is 15 amino acids long. V lost 6 bases to trimming and J lost 5 bases; unmatched junction nucleotides: 12. Germline V gene sequence: CDR1 LNHDA, CDR2 SQIVND (reference sequence). CDR3 sequence reads: CASRGVSGRSETQYF. CDR3 coding DNA: TGTGCCAGTAGGGGGGTTAGCGGGCGTAGCGAGACCCAGTACTTC.

The rearrangement links TRBV10-3 to TRBJ1-2; TRBD1 matches 7 bases. The germline V gene encodes CDR1 ENHRY and CDR2 SYGVKD. The CDR3 consists of 14 residues. Germline trimming cut 10 bases from V and 4 bases from J; bases unmatched to any gene: 12. In DNA, the CDR3 is TGTGCCACCCGGGACAGTTTAGTTTCCTATGGCTACACCTTC. This sequence encodes CATRDSLVSYGYTF.

The chain employs TRBV28 and TRBJ2-7; 11 nucleotides align to TRBD1. The CDR3 length is 15 residues. The J segment lost 4 bases and the V segment lost 7 bases, leaving 9 bases of the junction unmatched. CDR1 MDHEN and CDR2 SYDVKM come from the germline V gene. The CDR3 is CASNSGQGAFYEQYF. The CDR3 bases are TGTGCCAGCAACTCCGGACAGGGGGCTTTTTACGAGCAGTACTTC.

This chain uses TRBV2 with TRBJ1-2; D possibly corresponds to TRBD1 (5 bases). The CDR3 has 15 amino acids. Trimming removed 7 bases from V and 0 bases from J, with 15 bases in between. Germline assignment: CDR1 SNHLY and CDR2 FYNNEI. The CDR3 spells CASNTGGIANYGYTF. CDR3 nucleotide sequence: TGTGCCAGCAACACTGGGGGGATAGCTAACTATGGCTACACCTTC.

Here the CDR3 reads CASSPGTGHNEQFF. CDR3 DNA sequence: TGTGCCAGCAGTCCCGGGACAGGCCACAATGAGCAGTTCTTC. V and J are TRBV7-2 and TRBJ2-1; TRBD1 matches at 8 bases. The J segment lost 5 bases and the V segment lost 6 bases, leaving 6 bases of the junction unmatched. The CDR3 contains 14 residues. Germline values: CDR1 SGHTA, CDR2 FQGNSA. Supplemented by reference TRBV7-2 and TRBJ2-1, the full variable domain reads GAGVSQSPSNKVTEKGKDVELRCDPISGHTALYWYRQSLGQGLEFLIYFQGNSAPDKSGLPSDRFSAERTGGSVSTLTIQRTQQEDSAVYLCASSPGTGHNEQFFGPGTRLTVL.

CDR3 sequence: CASSFRQITANVLTF. For the CDR3, the DNA is TGTGCCAGCAGTTTTCGACAGATTACGGCCAACGTCCTGACTTTC. The chain carries TRBV28 and TRBJ2-6, with TRBD1 as a possible D gene (5 bases). V lost 3 bases and J lost 6, with 12 bases in between. CDR3 length equals 15 residues. The germline V gene has CDR1 MDHEN and CDR2 SYDVKM.

The chain recombines TRBV28 with TRBJ1-1; TRBD1 aligns across 8 bases. The CDR3 extends over 14 amino acids. Germline CDR1 reads MDHEN; CDR2 reads SYDVKM. The junction had 3 bases not matched to a gene; V was cut back by 3 bases and J by 3 bases. The CDR3 loop is CASSLADRDTEAFF. CDR3 sequence (DNA): TGTGCCAGCAGTTTGGCGGACAGGGACACTGAAGCTTTCTTT.